This T cell receptor (beta chain) came from a study of shared clonotypes between healthy human individuals. Naive CD8 cells, CD45RO-negative and positively selected for CCR7, excluded terminally differentiated effector memory CD45RA+ cells. Some clones are missing from TCRdb's copy, which holds only in-frame ones; the method was immunoSEQ multiplex PCR. The table records about 650,000 clones, about 95% of them present only once. This CDR3 comprises 13 residues. Trimming pared 6 bases from V and 6 bases from J, leaving 15 bases between. Germline V gene lookup returns CDR1 SGHDN and CDR2 FVKESK. Specimen: naive CD8+ T cells sorted from blood. This TCR was sampled from a woman aged 25 to 39 in good health. This chain uses TRBV14 with TRBJ2-7; D unresolved. The CDR3 DNA sequence: TGTGCCAGCAGAAGCGTGGAAACGGTCGAGCAGTACTTC. Protein sequence: CASRSVETVEQYF.